This section outlines one T cell receptor beta chain sequence together with its context. No cognate antigen has been identified for it. No much larger clonotype is one base removed from it; base qualities were not supplied. Receptors were amplified or captured by the immunoSEQ multiplex PCR assay. In the source study's methods: A statistical classification framework was built to diagnose cytomegalovirus status from the catalog of TCR beta chain sequences. TCRdb took over this immuneACCESS table, retaining in-frame rearrangements with V and J assigned. Such tables are incomplete; in checked studies, under half of the missing clones stem from an unresolved V gene, and the remainder is unexplained. V and J calls and clone size come straight from that table; D and trimming were deduced from the DNA. This sample gives approximately 150,000 clones in total; 85% of them show up just once. The ten largest make up around 2.5% of the sample.

Trimmed from V: 1 base; trimmed from J: 4 bases; junction bases lacking a gene match: 11. CDR1 is given as MGHRA and CDR2 as YSYEKL, both from the germline V gene. Taken from cysteine to phenylalanine, the CDR3 has 17 residues. The sequence is cut down to CDR3 DNA, 51 bases in frame from base 1. The data are from a study of cytomegalovirus exposure and HLA in healthy donors (dated 2017 in TCRdb). General notes on the study: A later analysis indicated that the 90 to 150 validation repertoires were generated on the platform also employed for the 670 or so repertoires of the first cohort. To predict cytomegalovirus infection status, the study combined high-throughput TCR immunosequencing, statistical association of individual TCRs with disease status, and machine learning. The aim of the study was to test whether cataloging public T cell receptors could identify signatures of past pathogen exposure. In addition to the first cohort of 666 subjects, a separate validation cohort of around 110 different subjects was used.

The donors belonged to the validation cohort of under 150 subjects, which was separate from the roughly 700-subject first cohort. The study at large found these results: In both the original and validation cohorts, the classifier was reported to diagnose cytomegalovirus status with high specificity and sensitivity. In a later analysis, TCRs clustered in the first cohort were found to also tend to co-occur in the 120 or so validation repertoires, with roughly 93% of cluster scores above 0. Across donors, most TCR sequences were observed very rarely, whereas some public TCRs were present in many individuals. A few of the identified cytomegalovirus-associated TCR beta chains were confirmed in vitro to be specific for cytomegalovirus antigens. All 120 or so repertoires were used to score co-occurrence in the validation cohort in a later analysis, because that analysis had no HLA typing for the cohort. According to the authors, the approach could potentially be generalized to other disease states and immunological phenotypes. In the study, about 150 TCR beta chains were listed as associated with cytomegalovirus.

The sequence derives from a man aged 25-45 years in good health and CMV-seropositive. Recombination joined TRBV4-1 with TRBJ1-1, and 8 bases in between align with TRBD1. Material for sequencing was PBMCs. The CDR3 has the sequence CASSQVGTGIPTTEAFF. The DNA is as follows: TGCGCCAGCAGCCAAGTCGGGACAGGCATACCGACCACTGAAGCTTTCTTT.